The TCR beta chain described here comes from a study of CD8 T cells in ankylosing spondylitis. This clonotype was detected many times. Its antigen is as yet unknown. Study outcomes and limitations: It was reported that disease-linked clones were significantly enriched in matched ankylosing spondylitis synovial fluid.

Preparation of TCR beta libraries was done by quantitative 5'-RACE with molecular barcodes. TCRdb reanalysed the 5' RACE reads using MiXCR and keeps one entry per CDR3 protein. Here the sample spans under 170,000 distinct CDR3 sequences, 44% being singletons. This clonotype was obtained from a male donor with ankylosing spondylitis. The material sequenced was synovial fluid, either unsorted or a sorted T cell fraction (not recorded which).

The chain's CDR3 is CSARVSGVTDTQYF. The CDR3 nucleotides are TGCAGTGCTAGGGTTAGCGGGGTCACAGATACGCAGTATTTT. The chain combines TRBV20-1 with TRBJ2-3, with TRBD2 matching 8 bases. CDR3 length: 14 residues. Per the germline V gene, CDR1 is DFQATT and CDR2 is SNEGSKA (reference sequence). V was pared by 3 bases and J by 2 bases, with 4 bases of the junction left unmatched.